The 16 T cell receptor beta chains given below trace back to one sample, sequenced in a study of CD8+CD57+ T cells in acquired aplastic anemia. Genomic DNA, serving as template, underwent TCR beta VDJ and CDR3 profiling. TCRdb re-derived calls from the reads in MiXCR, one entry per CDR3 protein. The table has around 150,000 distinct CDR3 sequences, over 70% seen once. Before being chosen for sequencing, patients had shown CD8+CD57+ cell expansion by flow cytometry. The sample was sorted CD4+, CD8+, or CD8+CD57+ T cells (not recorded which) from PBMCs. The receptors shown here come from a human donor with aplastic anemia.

Here the CDR3 DNA reads TGTGCCACCAGTGATCCAACACAGGGAGTCTACGAGCAGTACTTC. It encodes CATSDPTQGVYEQYF. The chain joins TRBV24-1 to TRBJ2-7, with D tentatively TRBD1 (6 bases). There are 15 residues in the CDR3. V was pared by 3 bases and J by 3 bases, with 14 bases between. Germline V gene sequence: CDR1 KGHDR, CDR2 SFDVKD.

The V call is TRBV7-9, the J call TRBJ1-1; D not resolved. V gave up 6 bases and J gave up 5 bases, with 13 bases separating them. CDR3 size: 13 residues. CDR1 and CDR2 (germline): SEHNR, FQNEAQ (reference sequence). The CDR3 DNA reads TGTGCCAGCAGTCCCAGACAACCGACTGAAGCTTTCTTT. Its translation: CASSPRQPTEAFF.

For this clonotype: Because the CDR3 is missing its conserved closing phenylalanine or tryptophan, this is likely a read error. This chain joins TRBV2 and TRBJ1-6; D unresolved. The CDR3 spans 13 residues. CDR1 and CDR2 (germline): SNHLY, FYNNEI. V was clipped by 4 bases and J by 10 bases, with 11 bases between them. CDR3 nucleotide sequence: TGTGCCAGCAGTGCCAGTTCCCACTCACCCCTCCACTTG. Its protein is CASSASSHSPLHL.

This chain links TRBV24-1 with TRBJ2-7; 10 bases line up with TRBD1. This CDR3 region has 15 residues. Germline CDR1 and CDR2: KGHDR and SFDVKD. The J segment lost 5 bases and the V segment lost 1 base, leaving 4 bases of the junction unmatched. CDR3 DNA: TGTGCCACCAGTGATTTCGGGACAGGGGTTCACGAGCAGTACTTC. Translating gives CATSDFGTGVHEQYF.

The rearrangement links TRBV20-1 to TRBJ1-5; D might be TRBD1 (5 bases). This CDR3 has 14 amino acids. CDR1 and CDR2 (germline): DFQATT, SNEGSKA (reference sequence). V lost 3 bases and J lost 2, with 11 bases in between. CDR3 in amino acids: CSASSGDRNQPQHF. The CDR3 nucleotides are TGCAGTGCTAGCTCGGGGGACCGCAATCAGCCCCAGCATTTT.

The CDR3: CATSDQSRHEQFF. For the CDR3, the DNA is TGTGCCACCAGTGATCAGTCCCGGCATGAGCAGTTCTTC. This sequence joins TRBV24-1 and TRBJ2-1, with D unclear. CDR3 size: 13 residues. From germline, CDR1 is KGHDR and CDR2 SFDVKD. Between the trimmed V and J ends, which lost 3 bases and 8 bases, there was a span of 10 bases.

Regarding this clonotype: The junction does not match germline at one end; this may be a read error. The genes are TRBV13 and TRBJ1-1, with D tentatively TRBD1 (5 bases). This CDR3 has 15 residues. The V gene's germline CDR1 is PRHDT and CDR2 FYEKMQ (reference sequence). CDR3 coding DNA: TGTGCCAGCAGCGTAGGGGCGTCCCTGGAGACTGAAGCTTTCTTT. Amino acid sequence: CASSVGASLETEAFF.

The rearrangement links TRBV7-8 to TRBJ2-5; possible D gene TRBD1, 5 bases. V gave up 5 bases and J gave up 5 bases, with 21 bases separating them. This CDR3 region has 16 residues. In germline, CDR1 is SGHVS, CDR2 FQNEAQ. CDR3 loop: CASSLRIQQEKETQYF. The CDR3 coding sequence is TGTGCCAGCAGCCTACGAATCCAACAGGAAAAGGAGACCCAGTACTTC.

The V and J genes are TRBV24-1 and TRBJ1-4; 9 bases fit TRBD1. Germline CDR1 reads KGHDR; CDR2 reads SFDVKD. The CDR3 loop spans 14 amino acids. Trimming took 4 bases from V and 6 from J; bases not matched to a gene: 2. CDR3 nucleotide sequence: TGTGCCACCAGTGAGACAGGGGGGGATGAAAAACTGTTTTTT. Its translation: CATSETGGDEKLFF.

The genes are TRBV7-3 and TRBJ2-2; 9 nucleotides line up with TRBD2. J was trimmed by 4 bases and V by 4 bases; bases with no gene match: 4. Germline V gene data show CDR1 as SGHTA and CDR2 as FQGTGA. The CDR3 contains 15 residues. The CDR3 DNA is TGTGCCAGCAGCTATGCGGGAGGGCGCACCGGGGAGCTGTTTTTT. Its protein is CASSYAGGRTGELFF. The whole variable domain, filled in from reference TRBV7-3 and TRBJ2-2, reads GAGVSQTPSNKVTEKGKYVELRCDPISGHTALYWYRQSLGQGPEFLIYFQGTGAADDSGLPNDRFFAVRPEGSVSTLKIQRTERGDSAVYLCASSYAGGRTGELFFGEGSRLTVL.

Here the CDR3 reads CATSRDLDTQYF. The CDR3 DNA reads TGTGCCACCAGCAGAGATCTGGATACGCAGTATTTT. The rearrangement uses TRBV15 and TRBJ2-3; D gene ambiguous. V lost 0 bases and J 6 bases, leaving 4 bases between the germline ends. CDR3 length equals 12 residues. CDR1 and CDR2 from the germline V gene are LNHNV and YYDKDF (reference sequence).

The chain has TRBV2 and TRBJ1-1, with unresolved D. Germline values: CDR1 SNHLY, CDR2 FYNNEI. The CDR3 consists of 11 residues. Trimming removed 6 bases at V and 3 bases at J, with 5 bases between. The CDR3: CASSHDTEAFF. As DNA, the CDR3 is TGTGCCAGCAGCCACGACACTGAAGCTTTCTTT.

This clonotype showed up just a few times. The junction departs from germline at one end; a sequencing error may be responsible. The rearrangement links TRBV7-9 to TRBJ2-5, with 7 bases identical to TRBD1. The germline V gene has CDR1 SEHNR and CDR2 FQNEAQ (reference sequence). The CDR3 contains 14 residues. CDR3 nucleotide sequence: TGTGCCACCAGCCCCAGACAGGGATCAGAGACCCAGTACTTC. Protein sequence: CATSPRQGSETQYF.

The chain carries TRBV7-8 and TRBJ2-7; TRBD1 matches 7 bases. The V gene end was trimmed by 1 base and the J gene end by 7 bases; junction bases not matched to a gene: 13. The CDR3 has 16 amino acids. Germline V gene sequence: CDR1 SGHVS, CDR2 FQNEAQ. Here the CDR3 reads CASSLVTPTRGREQYF. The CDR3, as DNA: TGTGCCAGCAGCTTAGTTACCCCTACAAGGGGGCGGGAGCAGTACTTC. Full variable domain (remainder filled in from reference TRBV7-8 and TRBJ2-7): GAGVSQSPRYKVAKRGQDVALRCDPISGHVSLFWYQQALGQGPEFLTYFQNEAQLDKSGLPSDRFFAERPEGSVSTLKIQRTQQEDSAVYLCASSLVTPTRGREQYFGPGTRLTVT.

CDR3 residues: CASKGTGELFF. In DNA form, the CDR3 reads TGTGCCAGTAAAGGCACCGGGGAGCTGTTTTTT. The chain has TRBV19 and TRBJ2-2, with D unresolved. Deletions cut 7 bases from V and 4 bases from J, with 4 bases between. The V gene's germline CDR1 is LNHDA and CDR2 SQIVND (reference sequence). CDR3 length equals 11 residues. The entire variable domain, with the rest obtained from reference TRBV19 and TRBJ2-2, is as follows: DGGITQSPKYLFRKEGQNVTLSCEQNLNHDAMYWYRQDPGQGLRLIYYSQIVNDFQKGDIAEGYSVSREKKESFPLTVTSAQKNPTAFYLCASKGTGELFFGEGSRLTVL.

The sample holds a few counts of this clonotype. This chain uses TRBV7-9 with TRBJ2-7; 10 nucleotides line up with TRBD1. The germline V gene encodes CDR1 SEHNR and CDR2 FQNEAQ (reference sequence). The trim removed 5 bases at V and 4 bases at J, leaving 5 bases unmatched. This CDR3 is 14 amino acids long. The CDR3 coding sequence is TGTGCCAGCAGCGGAGGACAGGGGGTGTACGAGCAGTACTTC. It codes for CASSGGQGVYEQYF.